This record covers a single T cell receptor (beta chain). Its antigen is as yet unknown. The data are from a study of T cell responses to AZD1222 COVID-19 vaccine. Looked up from germline, CDR1 is GTSNPN and CDR2 is SVGIG (reference sequence). The V end lost 0 bases, the J end lost 2 bases, and 10 bases lay between the germline ends. CDR3 size: 14 residues. Broader study findings: At baseline, seropositivity was found in only 5 to 7 AZD1222 recipients.

Assay used: immunoSEQ multiplex PCR; TCRdb lists only in-frame clones, some missing. The table has 150,000 or so clones, about 90% seen once. The sequence came from an adult in good health. The sequenced sample was peripheral blood, obtained on day 0 of AZD1222 vaccination. V gene TRBV30 combines with J gene TRBJ2-5; TRBD2 is a possible D gene (6 bases). The CDR3 region is CAWSVRLAQETQYF. Here the CDR3 DNA reads TGTGCCTGGAGTGTACGGCTAGCGCAAGAGACCCAGTACTTC.